The following is a TCR beta chain sequence with its context. Its antigen is as yet unknown. There were likely unrecorded immune exposures, though donors were nominally healthy when sampled. The data were obtained in a study of cytomegalovirus exposure and HLA in healthy donors. The wider study: Among approximately 390 genotyped donors, around 80% fell in the Caucasian-associated ancestry cluster. Study-level findings and limits: A later analysis, which compared TCR beta chains of equal frequency, found the HLA-associated ones more clonally expanded. Later on, an analysis tied approximately 17,000 TCR beta sequences to HLA alleles at 0.05 false discovery rate.

Primers for the PCR totalled 60 Vbeta and 13 Jbeta. Profiling relied on immunoSEQ multiplex PCR, and the TCRdb table lists in-frame clones only, not all of them. The sample shows about 200,000 clones, around 79% of them seen only once. Germline CDR1 reads SNHLY; CDR2 reads FYNNEI. V trimming: 6 bases; J trimming: 6 bases; junction bases outside the gene matches: 14. The CDR3 is 16 amino acids. The sequence derives from a girl aged 10 to 17 in good health and CMV-seropositive. Sequencing used PBMCs. V gene TRBV2 combines with J gene TRBJ2-7; 10 nucleotides match TRBD1. In nucleotides, the CDR3 is TGTGCCAGCAGGAAGGGAGTGGGGACAGGGGCTGGCGAGCAGTACTTC. Its translation is CASRKGVGTGAGEQYF.